This TCR beta chain was sequenced during a study of blood T cell dynamics during melanoma immunotherapy. Stated time point: week 3, after first cycle of checkpoint inhibitor. At 12 weeks after first infusion, RECIST 1.1 defined response for most patients. V was trimmed by 6 bases and J by 6 bases, leaving 7 bases between them. The CDR3 runs to 11 residues. Germline V gene sequence: CDR1 MGHDK, CDR2 SYGVNS. A fixed DNA input of 350 ng was used per bulk PBMC sample. Repertoires were generated with immunoSEQ multiplex PCR, while TCRdb's copy carries only in-frame clones and drops some. The sample includes approximately 9,800 clones, 75% to 90% seen only once; the top ten take over 3.5%.

The J gene is TRBJ2-3, the V gene TRBV25-1; D remains ambiguous. The source was blood, collected from a patient treated with checkpoint blockade. The source of this sequence is a human donor with melanoma. CDR3 amino acids: CASREIDTQYF. The CDR3 nucleotides are TGTGCCAGCAGGGAAATCGATACGCAGTATTTT.